This T cell receptor beta chain was identified during a study of memory CD4+ T cells and cytomegalovirus serostatus. About this clone: What it binds is unknown.

Whole-study findings and limits: Of 150 to 200 reported CMV TCRbeta sequences, under 80 were found in memory CD4+ repertoires. Suggested: most of the CMV-linked TCR signature lies in CD4+ memory cells. Repertoires predicted CMV serostatus with median bootstrapped AUC of approximately 0.94.

Assay: immunoSEQ multiplex PCR; the TCRdb copy retains only in-frame clones and omits some. The profile shows about 44,000 clones, around three quarters of them singletons. Single viable CD3+CD4+CD8-CD45RO+ cells were sorted as the memory CD4+ T cells. After thawing, CD4+ T cells were positively selected. The germline V gene encodes CDR1 SGHAT and CDR2 FQNNGV. CDR3 size: 12 residues. With V trimmed by 5 bases and J by 3 bases, 1 base remained unmatched. The chain uses TRBV11-2 and TRBJ2-7; 7 nucleotides line up with TRBD1. Sequencing was performed on memory CD4+ T cells from blood. The receptor was derived from an adult in good health and CMV-seronegative. CDR3 DNA: TGTGCCAGCAGCCGGGACAGCTACGAGCAGTACTTC. Translating it yields CASSRDSYEQYF. The full variable domain, its missing parts supplied by reference TRBV11-2 and TRBJ2-7, is EAGVAQSPRYKIIEKRQSVAFWCNPISGHATLYWYQQILGQGPKLLIQFQNNGVVDDSQLPKDRFSAERLKGVDSTLKIQPAKLEDSAVYLCASSRDSYEQYFGPGTRLTVT.